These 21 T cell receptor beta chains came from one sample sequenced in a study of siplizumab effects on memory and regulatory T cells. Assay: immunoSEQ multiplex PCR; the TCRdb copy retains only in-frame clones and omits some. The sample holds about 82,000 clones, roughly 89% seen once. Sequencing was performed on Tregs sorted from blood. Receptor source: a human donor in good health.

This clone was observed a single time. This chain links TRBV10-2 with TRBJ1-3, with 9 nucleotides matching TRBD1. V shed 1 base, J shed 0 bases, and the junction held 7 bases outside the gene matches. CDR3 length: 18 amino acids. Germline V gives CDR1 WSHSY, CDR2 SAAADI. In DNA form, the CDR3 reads TGCGCCAGCAGTGAGTTAACAGGGGGCTACAACTCTGGAAACACCATATATTTT. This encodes CASSELTGGYNSGNTIYF.

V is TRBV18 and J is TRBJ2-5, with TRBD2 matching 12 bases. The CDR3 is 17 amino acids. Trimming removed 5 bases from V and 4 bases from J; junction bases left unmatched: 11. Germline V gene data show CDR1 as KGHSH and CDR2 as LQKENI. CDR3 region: CASSTRLAGGPRETQYF. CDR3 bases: TGTGCCAGCTCAACCCGTCTAGCGGGGGGGCCTCGAGAGACCCAGTACTTC.

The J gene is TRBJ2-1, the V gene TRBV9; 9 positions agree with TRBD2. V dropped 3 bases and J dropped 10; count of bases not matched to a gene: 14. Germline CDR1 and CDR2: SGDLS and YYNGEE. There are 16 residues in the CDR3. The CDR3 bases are TGTGCCAGCAGCGATGTCCGGGCTAGCGGGGAGCACGAGCAGTTCTTC. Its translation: CASSDVRASGEHEQFF. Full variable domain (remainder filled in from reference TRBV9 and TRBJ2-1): DSGVTQTPKHLITATGQRVTLRCSPRSGDLSVYWYQQSLDQGLQFLIQYYNGEERAKGNILERFSAQQFPDLHSELNLSSLELGDSALYFCASSDVRASGEHEQFFGPGTRLTVL.

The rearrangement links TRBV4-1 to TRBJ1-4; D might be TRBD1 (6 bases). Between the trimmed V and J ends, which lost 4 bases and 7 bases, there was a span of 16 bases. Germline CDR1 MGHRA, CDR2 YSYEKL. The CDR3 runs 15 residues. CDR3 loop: CASSLGGSYGEKLFF. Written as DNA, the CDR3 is TGCGCCAGCAGCCTAGGGGGTTCTTACGGTGAAAAACTGTTTTTT.

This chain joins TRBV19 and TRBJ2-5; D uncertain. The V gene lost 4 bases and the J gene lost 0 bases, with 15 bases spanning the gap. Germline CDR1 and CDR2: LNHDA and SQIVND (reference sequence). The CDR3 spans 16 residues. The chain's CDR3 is CASSRVPGQYQETQYF. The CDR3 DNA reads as TGTGCCAGTAGTAGGGTCCCGGGCCAGTACCAAGAGACCCAGTACTTC.

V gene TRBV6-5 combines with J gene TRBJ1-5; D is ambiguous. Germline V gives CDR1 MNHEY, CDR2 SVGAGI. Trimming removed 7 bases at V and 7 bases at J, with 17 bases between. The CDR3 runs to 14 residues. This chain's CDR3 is CASTRGRISQPQHF. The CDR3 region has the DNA TGTGCCAGCACCCGAGGACGGATATCCCAGCCCCAGCATTTT.

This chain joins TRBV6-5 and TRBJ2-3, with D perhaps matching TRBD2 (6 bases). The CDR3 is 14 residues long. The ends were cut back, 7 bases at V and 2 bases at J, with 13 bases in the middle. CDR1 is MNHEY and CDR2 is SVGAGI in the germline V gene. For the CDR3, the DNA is TGTGCCAGCACCATAGCGGAGATCACAGATACGCAGTATTTT. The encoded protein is CASTIAEITDTQYF.

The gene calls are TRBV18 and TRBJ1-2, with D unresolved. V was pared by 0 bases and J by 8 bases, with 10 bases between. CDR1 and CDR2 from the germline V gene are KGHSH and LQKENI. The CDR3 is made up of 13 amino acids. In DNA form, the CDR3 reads TGTGCCAGCTCACCACCGGCTGAATTAGGCTACACCTTC. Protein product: CASSPPAELGYTF.

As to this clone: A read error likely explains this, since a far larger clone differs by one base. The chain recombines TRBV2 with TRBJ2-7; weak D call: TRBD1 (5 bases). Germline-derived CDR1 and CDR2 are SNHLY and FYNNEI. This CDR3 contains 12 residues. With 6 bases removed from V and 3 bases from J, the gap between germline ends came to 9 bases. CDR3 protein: CASRTDSYEQYF. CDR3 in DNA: TGTGCCAGCAGAACTGACAGCTACGAGCAGTACTTC. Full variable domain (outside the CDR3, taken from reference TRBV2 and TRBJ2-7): EPEVTQTPSHQVTQMGQEVILRCVPISNHLYFYWYRQILGQKVEFLVSFYNNEISEKSEIFDDQFSVERPDGSNFTLKIRSTKLEDSAMYFCASRTDSYEQYFGPGTRLTVT.

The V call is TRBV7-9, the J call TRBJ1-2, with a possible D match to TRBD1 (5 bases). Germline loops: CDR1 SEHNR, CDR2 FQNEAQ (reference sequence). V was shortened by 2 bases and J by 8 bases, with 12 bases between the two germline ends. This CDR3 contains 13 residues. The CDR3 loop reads CASSLQGPRGYTF. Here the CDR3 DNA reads TGTGCCAGCAGCTTACAGGGTCCCCGGGGCTACACCTTC.

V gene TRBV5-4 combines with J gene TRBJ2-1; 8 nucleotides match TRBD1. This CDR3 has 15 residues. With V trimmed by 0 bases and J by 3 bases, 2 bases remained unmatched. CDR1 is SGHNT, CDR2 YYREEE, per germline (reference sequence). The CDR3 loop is CASSLGTGNYNEQFF. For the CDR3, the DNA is TGTGCCAGCAGCTTGGGGACAGGGAACTACAATGAGCAGTTCTTC.

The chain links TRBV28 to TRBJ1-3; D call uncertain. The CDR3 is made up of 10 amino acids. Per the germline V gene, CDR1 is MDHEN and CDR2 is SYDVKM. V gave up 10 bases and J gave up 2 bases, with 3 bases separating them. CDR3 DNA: TGTGCCACTGCTGGAAACACCATATATTTT. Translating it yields CATAGNTIYF.

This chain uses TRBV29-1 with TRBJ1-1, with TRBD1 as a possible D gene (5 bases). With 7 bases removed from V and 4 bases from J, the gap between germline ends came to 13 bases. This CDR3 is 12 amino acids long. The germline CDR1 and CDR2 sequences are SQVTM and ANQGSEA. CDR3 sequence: CSAGRQLTEAFF. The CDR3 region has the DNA TGCAGCGCCGGAAGACAGCTCACTGAAGCTTTCTTT.

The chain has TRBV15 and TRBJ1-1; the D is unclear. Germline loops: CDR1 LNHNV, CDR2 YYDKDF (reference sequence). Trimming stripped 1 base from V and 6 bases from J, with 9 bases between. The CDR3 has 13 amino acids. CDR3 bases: TGTGCCACCAGCAGAGTCCCGGGTTCTGAAGCTTTCTTT. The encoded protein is CATSRVPGSEAFF.

Here the CDR3 reads CASSWTVDTEAFF. CDR3 DNA sequence: TGCGCCAGCAGCTGGACAGTGGACACTGAAGCTTTCTTT. The rearrangement joins TRBV5-1 to TRBJ1-1; a weak D match, TRBD1 (6 bases). CDR3 length equals 13 residues. Germline CDR1 reads SGHRS; CDR2 reads YFSETQ. V was shortened by 3 bases and J by 3 bases, with 9 bases between the two germline ends.

In DNA, the CDR3 is TGTGCCAGCAGCGCTAGGACAAGCAACACCGGGGAGCTGTTTTTT. Its translation is CASSARTSNTGELFF. The gene calls are TRBV6-6 and TRBJ2-2; tentative D call: TRBD1 (5 bases). The CDR3 length is 15 residues. Trimming stripped 6 bases from V and 2 bases from J, with 13 bases between. Germline-derived CDR1 and CDR2 are MNHNY and SVGAGI (reference sequence).

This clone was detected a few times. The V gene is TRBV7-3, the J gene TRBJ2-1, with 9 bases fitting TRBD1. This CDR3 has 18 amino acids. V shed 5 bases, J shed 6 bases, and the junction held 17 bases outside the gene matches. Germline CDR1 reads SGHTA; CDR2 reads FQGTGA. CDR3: CASSPTISGGTGINEQFF. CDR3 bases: TGTGCCAGCAGCCCAACTATCAGTGGTGGGACAGGGATCAATGAGCAGTTCTTC.

The CDR3 nucleotides are TGTGCCAGCAGCCAAGGACAGATGGGGACTGAGCAGTTCTTC. Amino acid sequence: CASSQGQMGTEQFF. The chain couples TRBV7-9 to TRBJ2-1, with D perhaps TRBD1 (6 bases). Germline V gives CDR1 SEHNR, CDR2 FQNEAQ (reference sequence). CDR3 length: 14 residues. V was trimmed by 5 bases and J by 9 bases, leaving 17 bases between them.

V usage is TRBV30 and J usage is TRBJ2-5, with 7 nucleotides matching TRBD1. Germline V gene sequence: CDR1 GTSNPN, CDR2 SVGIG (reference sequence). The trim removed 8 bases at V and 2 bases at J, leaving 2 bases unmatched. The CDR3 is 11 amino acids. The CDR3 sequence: CAGRGQETQYF. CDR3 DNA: TGTGCCGGCAGGGGGCAAGAGACCCAGTACTTC.

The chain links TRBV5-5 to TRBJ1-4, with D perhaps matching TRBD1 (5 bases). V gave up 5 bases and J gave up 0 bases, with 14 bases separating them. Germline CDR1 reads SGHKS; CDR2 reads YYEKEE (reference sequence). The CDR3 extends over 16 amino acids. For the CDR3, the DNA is TGTGCCAGCAGGGGAAGGGCGGGGGCAACTAATGAAAAACTGTTTTTT. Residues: CASRGRAGATNEKLFF.

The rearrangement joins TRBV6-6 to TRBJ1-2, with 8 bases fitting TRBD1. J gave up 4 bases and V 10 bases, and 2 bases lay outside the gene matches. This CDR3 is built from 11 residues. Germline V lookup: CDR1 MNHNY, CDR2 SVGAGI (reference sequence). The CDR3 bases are TGTGCCACGGGACAGGCCTATGGCTACACCTTC. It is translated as CATGQAYGYTF.